The 18 T cell receptor beta chains in this list originate from one sample, sequenced in a study of cytomegalovirus exposure and HLA in healthy donors. Measured with immunoSEQ multiplex PCR; TCRdb has only the in-frame clones, and not every one. In the table there are a few hundred thousand clones, 86% of which are singletons. Sequences were obtained from PBMCs. These TCRs come from a woman between 18 and 30 years old in good health and CMV-seronegative.

V and J are TRBV2 and TRBJ1-1, with D possibly matching TRBD1 (6 bases). The length of the CDR3 is 13 residues. V lost 4 bases to trimming and J lost 0 bases, with 6 bases between them. Per germline, CDR1 SNHLY and CDR2 FYNNEI. The CDR3 coding sequence is TGTGCCAGCAGTGCAGGGGTGAACACTGAAGCTTTCTTT. It codes for CASSAGVNTEAFF.

This clone is a singleton in its sample. The chain is built from TRBV13 and TRBJ2-7; D is possibly TRBD2 (6 bases). Trimming removed 3 bases from V and 6 bases from J, with 15 bases in between. The V gene's germline CDR1 is PRHDT and CDR2 FYEKMQ (reference sequence). CDR3 length: 14 residues. The CDR3 loop reads CASSFGVGGSEQYF. CDR3 in DNA: TGTGCCAGCAGCTTCGGGGTGGGAGGATCCGAGCAGTACTTC. Variable domain in full (rest from reference TRBV13 and TRBJ2-7): AAGVIQSPRHLIKEKRETATLKCYPIPRHDTVYWYQQGPGQDPQFLISFYEKMQSDKGSIPDRFSAQQFSDYHSELNMSSLELGDSALYFCASSFGVGGSEQYFGPGTRLTVT.

This clone showed up just once. The genes are TRBV7-3 and TRBJ1-2; 7 nucleotides line up with TRBD1. J gave up 4 bases and V 5 bases, and 10 bases lay outside the gene matches. The V gene's germline CDR1 is SGHTA and CDR2 FQGTGA. The CDR3 consists of 15 residues. Here the CDR3 DNA reads TGTGCCAGCAGCCCCGCCGAGGGGGCTGTCTATGGCTACACCTTC. Translated: CASSPAEGAVYGYTF.

The gene calls are TRBV6-1 and TRBJ2-5, with 10 bases aligning to TRBD1. The CDR3 covers 14 residues. Looked up from germline, CDR1 is MNHNS and CDR2 is SASEGT. J gave up 10 bases and V 1 base, and 6 bases lay outside the gene matches. Written as DNA, the CDR3 is TGTGCCAGCAGTGAAGGGGGGACAGGGGCGAGCCAGTACTTC. Amino acids: CASSEGGTGASQYF.

The chain is built from TRBV5-1 and TRBJ2-5; 7 bases are a match to TRBD1. The CDR3 length is 14 residues. Germline V gene sequence: CDR1 SGHRS, CDR2 YFSETQ. J was trimmed by 2 bases and V by 7 bases; bases with no gene match: 8. The DNA of the CDR3 is TGCGCCAGCTACCGGGACAGTCCTCAAGAGACCCAGTACTTC. Its translation: CASYRDSPQETQYF.

This clone showed up just once. The CDR3 DNA follows: TGCGCCAGCAGCCACCGAACTAGCAATGAGCAGTTCTTC. Its protein product is CASSHRTSNEQFF. The chain carries TRBV4-1 and TRBJ2-1; D is possibly TRBD2 (5 bases). V was clipped by 3 bases and J by 6 bases, with 9 bases between them. The CDR3 runs 13 residues. The germline V gene encodes CDR1 MGHRA and CDR2 YSYEKL.

The genes are TRBV18 and TRBJ1-1; D is unclear. The V end lost 3 bases, the J end lost 1 base, and 9 bases lay between the germline ends. This CDR3 is 14 amino acids long. The germline gives CDR1 KGHSH, CDR2 LQKENI. The CDR3 loop is CASSPLEGNTEAFF. The DNA for the CDR3 is TGTGCCAGCTCACCCCTCGAGGGGAACACTGAAGCTTTCTTT.

The chain has TRBV13 and TRBJ2-1, with 10 bases identical to TRBD2. The J segment lost 8 bases and the V segment lost 4 bases, leaving 14 bases of the junction unmatched. Per the germline V gene, CDR1 is PRHDT and CDR2 is FYEKMQ (reference sequence). The CDR3 has 17 amino acids. The CDR3 DNA sequence: TGTGCCAGCAGCTACCGCCAGGAAGCTAGCGGGAGTTATGAGCAGTTCTTC. Residues: CASSYRQEASGSYEQFF.

The V gene is TRBV30, the J gene TRBJ2-3; 8 bases are a match to TRBD1. Germline assignment: CDR1 GTSNPN and CDR2 SVGIG (reference sequence). J was trimmed by 3 bases and V by 3 bases; bases with no gene match: 8. The CDR3 is 15 amino acids. The CDR3 nucleotides read TGTGCCTGGAGATCTCTCGGACAGGGAACAGATACGCAGTATTTT. Amino acid sequence: CAWRSLGQGTDTQYF.

The rearrangement uses TRBV6-1 and TRBJ2-3; 8 bases map to TRBD2. The CDR3 contains 16 residues. The trim removed 1 base at V and 5 bases at J, leaving 8 bases unmatched. The V gene's germline CDR1 is MNHNS and CDR2 SASEGT. This CDR3 reads CASSEGGGLVRDTQYF. CDR3 coding DNA: TGTGCCAGCAGTGAAGGGGGGGGACTAGTTCGAGATACGCAGTATTTT.

V gene TRBV6-5 combines with J gene TRBJ1-1, with 7 nucleotides matching TRBD1. This CDR3 is built from 14 residues. The junction had 6 bases not matched to a gene; V was cut back by 7 bases and J by 1 base. Germline V gives CDR1 MNHEY, CDR2 SVGAGI. This CDR3 reads CASNLGQRNTEAFF. The CDR3 DNA sequence: TGTGCCAGCAACCTGGGACAGAGGAACACTGAAGCTTTCTTT.

J is TRBJ2-1 and V is TRBV4-2; 12 bases align to TRBD2. The CDR3 loop spans 16 amino acids. The V gene end was trimmed by 3 bases and the J gene end by 7 bases; junction bases not matched to a gene: 7. Germline CDR1 and CDR2: LGHNA and YNFKEQ. The CDR3: CASSHELAGGDNEQFF. The DNA for the CDR3 is TGTGCCAGCAGCCATGAACTAGCGGGAGGAGATAATGAGCAGTTCTTC.

CDR3 sequence: CASSLNSGGHTGELFF. DNA for the CDR3: TGTGCCAGCAGCCTGAATAGCGGGGGACACACCGGGGAGCTGTTTTTT. V usage is TRBV7-8 and J usage is TRBJ2-2, with TRBD2 matching 9 bases. The CDR3 spans 16 residues. With V trimmed by 5 bases and J by 3 bases, 7 bases remained unmatched. Germline V gene data show CDR1 as SGHVS and CDR2 as FQNEAQ.

This clone was picked up a small number of times. The chain couples TRBV4-3 to TRBJ2-2; a possible D gene is TRBD1 (5 bases). The CDR3 has 16 amino acids. V was shortened by 0 bases and J by 4 bases, with 12 bases between the two germline ends. Germline values: CDR1 LGHNA, CDR2 YSLEER. CDR3 sequence reads: CASSQDIAGSTGELFF. CDR3 sequence (DNA): TGCGCCAGCAGCCAAGATATCGCAGGGTCCACCGGGGAGCTGTTTTTT.

The chain employs TRBV27 and TRBJ2-4, with 11 bases identical to TRBD2. The CDR3 length is 20 residues. CDR1 is MNHEY, CDR2 SMNVEV, per germline (reference sequence). The trim removed 2 bases at V and 0 bases at J, leaving 12 bases unmatched. The CDR3 coding sequence is TGTGCCAGCAGTTTAGGTACTAGCGGGAGCGGGTTTCGAGCCAAAAACATTCAGTACTTC. It specifies CASSLGTSGSGFRAKNIQYF.

This chain uses TRBV15 with TRBJ2-4; 7 bases line up with TRBD2. CDR3 length: 18 residues. CDR1 and CDR2 (germline): LNHNV, YYDKDF (reference sequence). V lost 0 bases to trimming and J lost 4 bases; unmatched junction nucleotides: 12. CDR3 protein: CATSREVPSERGKNIQYF. Written as DNA, the CDR3 is TGTGCCACCAGCAGAGAAGTCCCCTCCGAGCGGGGTAAAAACATTCAGTACTTC.

The chain couples TRBV2 to TRBJ2-5; tentatively, D is TRBD2 (6 bases). Germline V gives CDR1 SNHLY, CDR2 FYNNEI. This CDR3 is 15 amino acids long. The V and J ends lost 7 bases and 1 base respectively, with 16 bases between them. CDR3 protein: CASTSSRGTQETQYF. The CDR3 DNA reads TGTGCCAGCACCTCCTCGCGGGGCACCCAAGAGACCCAGTACTTC.

The rearrangement uses TRBV7-2 and TRBJ1-2; 8 bases align to TRBD1. V was clipped by 6 bases and J by 12 bases; unmatched bases: 9. Germline V lookup: CDR1 SGHTA, CDR2 FQGNSA. The CDR3 is 12 amino acids. The CDR3 DNA is TGTGCCAGCAGTCCACAGGGGGAACTAAACACCTTC. This translates into CASSPQGELNTF.